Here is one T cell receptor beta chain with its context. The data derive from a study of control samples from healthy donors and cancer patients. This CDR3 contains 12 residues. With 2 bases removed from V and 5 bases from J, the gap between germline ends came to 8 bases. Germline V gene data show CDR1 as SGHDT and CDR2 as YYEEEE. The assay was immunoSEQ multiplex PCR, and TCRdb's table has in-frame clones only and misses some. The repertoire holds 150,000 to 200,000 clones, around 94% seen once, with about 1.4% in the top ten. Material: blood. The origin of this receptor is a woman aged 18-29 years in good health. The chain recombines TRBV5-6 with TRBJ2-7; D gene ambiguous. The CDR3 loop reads CASSFMGNEQYF. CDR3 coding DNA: TGTGCCAGCAGCTTTATGGGGAACGAGCAGTACTTC.